The clone carrying this T cell receptor (beta chain) has just one count. The sample is drawn from a study of blood T cell repertoires in COVID-19. Across the whole study: Sites in the United States, Italy and Spain provided acute and convalescent COVID-19 samples. PBMCs, B-cell-depleted T cells, or T cells provided the cDNA or gDNA that made up the material.

Original analysis: Amplification with reference gene primers provided the estimates of nucleated cell counts. Sequenced by immunoSEQ multiplex PCR; TCRdb stores in-frame clones only, minus some. V and J calls and clone size are copied from that table; D and trimming were computed from the DNA. This table holds more than 110,000 clones, about 80% found once. Trimming cost V 5 bases and J 6 bases; bases outside gene matches: 12. There are 16 residues in the CDR3. CDR1 is SGHAT, CDR2 FQNNGV, per germline. This TCR came from a woman aged 60-75 years with acute or convalescent COVID-19. Material for sequencing was peripheral blood. The chain links TRBV11-2 to TRBJ2-3, with 9 bases matching TRBD2. CDR3 sequence: CASSPRGSGSPDTQYF. The CDR3 nucleotides read TGTGCCAGCAGCCCAAGAGGTAGCGGGAGCCCCGATACGCAGTATTTT.